These T cell receptor beta chains were read from a single sample in a study of shared clonotypes between healthy human individuals. TCRdb's copy holds only in-frame clones and misses some; the assay was immunoSEQ multiplex PCR. The table records about 1 million clones, around 74% of them present only once. Material: memory CD4+ T cells sorted from blood. All receptors come from a man in his late teens or twenties in good health. The conserved cysteine and the conserved F or W are not part of the CDR3 here. Some rows have no size entry. The others give once, few or many, or a class for an expanded clone.

clone_size j_call v_call cdr3_aa
. TRBJ2-1 TRBV4-1 ASSLSLTGYDEQF
. TRBJ1-4 TRBV11-3 ASSQGQGEKLF
. TRBJ2-3 TRBV6-5 ASRNPGQRVDTQY
. TRBJ1-1 TRBV10-3 AIGPDRATEAF
. TRBJ2-7 TRBV29-1 SVTSGSSLSYEQY
. TRBJ1-1 TRBV6-6 ASSYQGNTEAF
. TRBJ1-1 TRBV5-8 ASSLSRPNPNTEAF
. TRBJ1-4 TRBV5-3 ARSVRGEKLF
. TRBJ2-2 TRBV9 ASSPRLADTGELF
. TRBJ2-3 TRBV5-1 ASSLDGTTSTDTQY
. TRBJ2-2 TRBV6-1 ATSSGGLKAGELF
. TRBJ1-4 TRBV4-1 ASSQDGGAATNEKLF
. TRBJ2-7 TRBV11-2 ASSSRGQGFHEQY
. TRBJ2-6 TRBV29-1 SVWSGSGANVLT
. TRBJ2-5 TRBV28 ASSPGGQQEETQY
. TRBJ2-5 TRBV4-1 ASSQDKLERETQY
. TRBJ2-2 TRBV18 ASSPPGRVNTGELF
. TRBJ1-5 TRBV6-5 ASSYGPNQPQH
. TRBJ2-7 TRBV2 ASRLDRGISREQY
few TRBJ2-3 TRBV4-1 ASSNRLAGDTQY
. TRBJ2-7 TRBV2 ASTEAYEQY
few TRBJ2-5 TRBV6-1 ASSDPVVTQETQY
. TRBJ2-2 TRBV7-2 ASSFESRGTGELF
. TRBJ2-2 TRBV2 ASRSGLAFGELF
. TRBJ2-7 TRBV5-5 ASSLEVTGGRSYEQY
. TRBJ2-1 TRBV19 ASSRLRSGNHNEQF
many TRBJ2-1 TRBV27 ASSLRGDNEQF
. TRBJ2-5 TRBV20-1 SAHHRDSQY
. TRBJ1-2 TRBV28 ASRPPPQGGYT
once TRBJ1-2 TRBV19 ASSIGGINYGYT
. TRBJ2-7 TRBV6-6 ASSLPGLSYEQY
. TRBJ2-3 TRBV18 ASCRDYTADTQY
. TRBJ1-4 TRBV27 ASSYTGPGEGEKLF
once TRBJ2-3 TRBV18 ASSPLRGPSTDTQY
. TRBJ2-1 TRBV6-1 ASMRTGGWLSDKF
. TRBJ1-3 TRBV7-2 ASSARDRASGNTIY
. TRBJ2-2 TRBV5-4 ASSGVGGGELF
. TRBJ1-1 TRBV5-5 ASSSTTGSFLGAEAF
. TRBJ2-3 TRBV12-5 ASGYESTQY
few TRBJ1-1 TRBV7-2 ASSTTQGGTEAF
. TRBJ2-7 TRBV11-2 ASSHGLAGTEQY
. TRBJ2-1 TRBV28 ASSFLVSGAYNEQF
. TRBJ1-3 TRBV11-2 ASSLTGALSGNTIY
few TRBJ2-4 TRBV11-2 ASSSEGNIQY
. TRBJ1-5 TRBV9 ASSPRQINQPQH
. TRBJ2-5 TRBV9 ASSVGVAGGRTETQY
. TRBJ1-2 TRBV6-5 ASSYQGWGGYT
once TRBJ1-5 TRBV6-1 ASRPSGGNQPQH
once TRBJ1-2 TRBV18 ASSPGQSPSYGYT
. TRBJ2-3 TRBV6-1 ASSGPGLGLTDTQY
. TRBJ2-6 TRBV7-2 ASTEPSGANVLT
many TRBJ2-3 TRBV6-5 ATQGQGADTQY
once TRBJ1-6 TRBV5-6 ASSSTRINSPLH
. TRBJ2-7 TRBV10-3 AISESTLASGSIEQY